These 23 T cell receptor beta chains originate from one sample sequenced in a study of blood T cells in healthy people across ages. A second PCR, run for about 7 to 11 cycles, used a sample-barcoded 5' primer plus a J-beta primer mix. TCRdb re-derived calls from the 5' RACE reads in MiXCR, one entry per CDR3 protein. This table holds about 1.4 million distinct CDR3 sequences, almost 60% found once. What was sequenced was blood. These receptors all stem from a man between 18 and 29 years old in good health.

The V and J genes are TRBV9 and TRBJ2-7; tentative D call: TRBD2 (5 bases). The CDR3 is made up of 14 amino acids. Germline V gene lookup returns CDR1 SGDLS and CDR2 YYNGEE. Between the trimmed V and J ends, which lost 0 bases and 5 bases, there was a span of 12 bases. Here the CDR3 reads CASSVGRLLDEQYF. The CDR3 nucleotides are TGTGCCAGCAGCGTAGGAAGACTACTGGACGAGCAGTACTTC. Full variable domain (rest looked up from reference TRBV9 and TRBJ2-7): DSGVTQTPKHLITATGQRVTLRCSPRSGDLSVYWYQQSLDQGLQFLIQYYNGEERAKGNILERFSAQQFPDLHSELNLSSLELGDSALYFCASSVGRLLDEQYFGPGTRLTVT.

Only one count was recorded for this clonotype. At one of its ends the junction is not consistent with the germline gene, which may arise from a read error. V usage is TRBV4-1 and J usage is TRBJ1-5, with TRBD1 identical over 7 bases. Germline lookup yields CDR1 MGHRA and CDR2 YSYEKL. The CDR3 loop spans 17 amino acids. The CDR3 sequence is CANSQGVRGPGNQPQHF. CDR3 DNA sequence: TGCGCCAACAGCCAGGGGGTGAGGGGGCCGGGCAATCAGCCCCAGCATTTT.

On this clonotype itself: The junction shows a germline mismatch at one end, possibly a read error. This chain uses TRBV20-1 with TRBJ1-2; D is uncertain. This CDR3 region has 12 residues. Per germline, CDR1 DFQATT and CDR2 SNEGSKA (reference sequence). CDR3: CRARPTGKGYTF. CDR3 sequence (DNA): TGCAGGGCTAGGCCGACGGGAAAAGGCTACACCTTC.

The chain carries TRBV15 and TRBJ2-3; D might be TRBD2 (6 bases). Germline loops: CDR1 LNHNV, CDR2 YYDKDF (reference sequence). Trimming pared 0 bases from V and 4 bases from J, leaving 17 bases between. The CDR3 has 17 residues. CDR3 amino acids: CATSRDKFGSGADTQYF. CDR3 nucleotide sequence: TGTGCCACCAGCAGAGATAAATTCGGGAGTGGTGCAGATACGCAGTATTTT. Filled out from reference TRBV15 and TRBJ2-3, the complete variable domain reads DAMVIQNPRYQVTQFGKPVTLSCSQTLNHNVMYWYQQKSSQAPKLLFHYYDKDFNNEADTPDNFQSRRPNTSFCFLDIRSPGLGDTAMYLCATSRDKFGSGADTQYFGPGTRLTVL.

J is TRBJ1-4 and V is TRBV3-1; TRBD1 aligns across 7 bases. With V trimmed by 2 bases and J by 4 bases, 7 bases remained unmatched. CDR3 length: 16 residues. The germline gives CDR1 LGHDT, CDR2 YNNKEL (reference sequence). The CDR3 loop reads CASSQWRGQGNEKLFF. The CDR3 nucleotides read TGTGCCAGCAGCCAATGGAGGGGGCAGGGTAATGAAAAACTGTTTTTT. The full variable domain, in which reference TRBV3-1 and TRBJ1-4 provide the parts outside the CDR3, is DTAVSQTPKYLVTQMGNDKSIKCEQNLGHDTMYWYKQDSKKFLKIMFSYNNKELIINETVPNRFSPKSPDKAHLNLHINSLELGDSAVYFCASSQWRGQGNEKLFFGSGTQLSVL.

The chain carries TRBV4-1 and TRBJ2-7, with 10 bases fitting TRBD1. The germline V gene has CDR1 MGHRA and CDR2 YSYEKL. CDR3 length: 17 amino acids. The trim removed 4 bases at V and 0 bases at J, leaving 9 bases unmatched. CDR3 in amino acids: CASSPSPGTGASYEQYF. DNA for the CDR3: TGCGCCAGCAGCCCTTCGCCCGGGACAGGGGCCTCCTACGAGCAGTACTTC.

This clonotype has only one observation. The rearrangement links TRBV24-1 to TRBJ1-5, with D maybe TRBD1 (5 bases). Germline values: CDR1 KGHDR, CDR2 SFDVKD. The CDR3 consists of 13 residues. The V gene lost 2 bases and the J gene lost 7 bases, with 8 bases spanning the gap. The CDR3 bases are TGTGCCACCAGTGATTCGGGGGGGCAGCCCCAGCATTTT. This translates into CATSDSGGQPQHF.

The count of this clonotype is one. V usage is TRBV10-3 and J usage is TRBJ2-5, with 12 bases aligning to TRBD2. The end of the DNA fits TRBJ2-7 better, so the J call may be wrong. The CDR3 spans 15 residues. The germline CDR1 and CDR2 sequences are ENHRY and SYGVKD. CDR3 sequence reads: CAISVTSGSLHEQYF. For the CDR3, the DNA is TGTGCCATCAGTGTGACTAGCGGGAGTCTCCACGAGCAGTACTTC.

This clonotype was seen at least ten times. The gene calls are TRBV6-1 and TRBJ1-1; no reliable D call. The length of the CDR3 is 11 residues. Trimming stripped 7 bases from V and 3 bases from J, with 6 bases between. The V gene's germline CDR1 is MNHNS and CDR2 SASEGT. The CDR3 DNA reads as TGTGCCAGCAATAGGGACACTGAAGCTTTCTTT. Protein sequence: CASNRDTEAFF.

This clonotype showed up just a few times. V usage is TRBV4-1 and J usage is TRBJ2-7; TRBD2 matches 12 bases. The V gene's germline CDR1 is MGHRA and CDR2 YSYEKL. With 1 base clipped from V and 6 bases from J, the junction kept 10 bases outside the gene matches. The CDR3 sequence is 17 residues long. The CDR3 loop is CASSQVSQTSGSGEQYF. The CDR3 DNA sequence: TGCGCCAGCAGCCAAGTCTCACAGACTAGCGGGAGTGGCGAGCAGTACTTC.

The chain has TRBV7-8 and TRBJ2-5; a weak D match, TRBD2 (5 bases). The V gene lost 5 bases and the J gene lost 2 bases, with 18 bases spanning the gap. The CDR3 sequence is 16 residues long. Germline lookup yields CDR1 SGHVS and CDR2 FQNEAQ. The DNA for the CDR3 is TGTGCCAGCAGCCAAATGGTTCTAGCCGTACAAGAGACCCAGTACTTC. Protein sequence: CASSQMVLAVQETQYF.

The V gene is TRBV5-6, the J gene TRBJ2-7, with 8 bases matching TRBD1. The germline V gene has CDR1 SGHDT and CDR2 YYEEEE. The CDR3 covers 13 residues. V was pared by 7 bases and J by 0 bases, with 3 bases of the junction left unmatched. CDR3 sequence: CASGQGNSYEQYF. The CDR3 nucleotides are TGTGCCAGCGGACAGGGTAACTCCTACGAGCAGTACTTC.

This clonotype has more than one count but fewer than ten. The chain couples TRBV20-1 to TRBJ1-2, with D perhaps TRBD1 (5 bases). V lost 3 bases, J lost 3 bases, and 23 bases lay in between. The CDR3 runs 17 residues. CDR1 is DFQATT, CDR2 SNEGSKA, per germline (reference sequence). CDR3 nucleotides: TGCAGTGCTAGTGAGCGTCCGTTTGGGGGTGGAGACTATGGCTACACCTTC. Its translation: CSASERPFGGGDYGYTF.

The chain couples TRBV10-2 to TRBJ2-1; D might be TRBD2 (7 bases). Germline V gene data show CDR1 as WSHSY and CDR2 as SAAADI. V was cut by 6 bases and J by 5 bases, with 20 bases left in between. This CDR3 is built from 16 residues. CDR3 nucleotides: TGCGCCAGCAGAATCCGTTTTGCGGGGGCGGACAATGAGCAGTTCTTC. Protein sequence: CASRIRFAGADNEQFF.

The chain employs TRBV29-1 and TRBJ2-3; 15 nucleotides line up with TRBD2. V dropped 8 bases and J dropped 0; count of bases not matched to a gene: 3. CDR3 size: 15 residues. Germline-derived CDR1 and CDR2 are SQVTM and ANQGSEA. In DNA form, the CDR3 reads TGCAGCATCGGGACTAGCGGGGGGAGCACAGATACGCAGTATTTT. Its protein is CSIGTSGGSTDTQYF.

V is TRBV3-1 and J is TRBJ2-5; 7 nucleotides agree with TRBD1. Germline CDR1 is LGHDT and CDR2 is YNNKEL (reference sequence). Trimming took 4 bases from V and 0 from J; bases not matched to a gene: 5. The CDR3 length is 15 residues. In DNA, the CDR3 is TGTGCCAGCAGCCGGGCGACAGGGTACCAAGAGACCCAGTACTTC. This codes for CASSRATGYQETQYF.

The rearrangement uses TRBV27 and TRBJ2-7; a weak D match, TRBD2 (6 bases). V lost 3 bases, J lost 4 bases, and 13 bases lay in between. The CDR3 has 14 amino acids. CDR1 and CDR2 from the germline V gene are MNHEY and SMNVEV (reference sequence). The CDR3 loop reads CASSFGGDAYEQYF. The CDR3 DNA sequence: TGTGCCAGCAGTTTCGGGGGAGACGCGTACGAGCAGTACTTC.

This sequence joins TRBV20-1 and TRBJ1-1; the D is unclear. V was shortened by 0 bases and J by 3 bases, with 8 bases between the two germline ends. CDR3 length: 13 residues. Germline-derived CDR1 and CDR2 are DFQATT and SNEGSKA (reference sequence). The CDR3 DNA reads TGCAGTGCTAGAGAGGGCAGATACACTGAAGCTTTCTTT. It codes for CSAREGRYTEAFF.

Only one count was recorded for this clonotype. The chain joins TRBV11-2 to TRBJ2-5, with D perhaps given as TRBD1 or TRBD2 (5 bases each). The CDR3 consists of 15 residues. In germline, CDR1 is SGHAT, CDR2 FQNNGV. V lost 1 base and J 1 base, leaving 10 bases between the germline ends. CDR3 residues: CASSLVWGTQETQYF. In nucleotides, the CDR3 is TGTGCCAGCAGCTTAGTTTGGGGGACCCAAGAGACCCAGTACTTC.

The CDR3 nucleotides are TGTGCCAGCGAGGCGGAAGTGTCATGGAATGAGCAGTTCTTC. Encoded protein: CASEAEVSWNEQFF. The V and J genes are TRBV2 and TRBJ2-1, with D unclear. Trimming took 8 bases from V and 7 from J, leaving 18 bases between them. Per germline, CDR1 SNHLY and CDR2 FYNNEI. The CDR3 consists of 14 residues.

This sequence joins TRBV7-9 and TRBJ2-5; 9 bases align to TRBD1. V lost 6 bases, J lost 3 bases, and 5 bases stayed unmatched. Germline CDR1 is SEHNR and CDR2 is FQNEAQ (reference sequence). The CDR3 runs to 14 residues. The CDR3 here is CASRRTGVKETQYF. The CDR3 region has the DNA TGTGCCAGCAGACGGACAGGGGTTAAAGAGACCCAGTACTTC.

The rearrangement joins TRBV2 to TRBJ1-1; D unresolved. Germline V gene lookup returns CDR1 SNHLY and CDR2 FYNNEI. CDR3 length: 16 residues. The ends were cut back, 6 bases at V and 0 bases at J, with 17 bases in the middle. CDR3: CASSASSGRMNTEAFF. Here the CDR3 DNA reads TGTGCCAGCAGCGCTTCCTCGGGTAGGATGAACACTGAAGCTTTCTTT.

The chain has TRBV7-2 and TRBJ1-6, with 9 bases lining up with TRBD1. Germline CDR1 SGHTA, CDR2 FQGNSA. V lost 0 bases to trimming and J lost 10 bases; unmatched junction nucleotides: 4. The CDR3 is made up of 15 amino acids. In DNA form, the CDR3 reads TGTGCCAGCAGCTTAGCGCAGACAGGGGGGTCACCCCTCCACTTT. This gives the protein CASSLAQTGGSPLHF.